This section outlines one TCR beta chain sequence together with its context. Antigen: not known. Using a J-beta primer mix together with a sample-barcoded 5' primer, a second PCR was run for roughly 6 to 12 cycles. Each of the samples gave a minimum of 2.5 million paired-end reads that contained CDR3. TCRdb processed the 5' RACE reads anew with MiXCR; each CDR3 protein has one entry. The data show under 2,000,000 distinct CDR3 sequences, 49% seen once. The sample originates from a study of blood T cells in healthy people across ages. General study results and limits: Older age went with lower TCR beta diversity per million T cells, in a roughly linear way. Unsorted PBMC input precluded a conclusive naive versus antigen-experienced comparison. The study lacked donor CMV status, which possibly confounded expanded clonotype changes.

Specimen: blood. This receptor was taken from a woman between 35 and 50 years old in good health.

CDR3 nucleotide sequence: TGTGCCAGCAGCTTAGACCAGATCTCCTACAATGAGCAGTTCTTC. It encodes CASSLDQISYNEQFF. The chain combines TRBV7-2 with TRBJ2-1, with D unresolved. The ends were cut back, 1 base at V and 0 bases at J, with 7 bases in the middle. Germline CDR1 is SGHTA and CDR2 is FQGNSA. The CDR3 has 15 amino acids.